This T cell receptor beta chain was captured by sequencing in a study of OX40 agonist ivuxolimab in advanced cancers. General study results and limits: Both CD4+ and CD8+ T cell populations in blood had undergone clonal expansion by week 6 at 0.1 to 3.0 mg/kg.

Per germline, CDR1 MDHEN and CDR2 SYDVKM. The CDR3 covers 18 residues. V lost 2 bases, J lost 1 base, and 6 bases stayed unmatched. The method was immunoSEQ multiplex PCR; TCRdb's version includes in-frame clones alone and lacks a portion of them. The sample records about 51,000 clones, 70% to 80% being singletons. A note on this clone: No antigen is known for it.

This TCR was recovered from an adult with an advanced solid tumor such as melanoma, head and neck, liver or kidney cancer. This sequence joins TRBV28 and TRBJ2-1, with 12 bases aligning to TRBD2. Sequencing used CD4+ or CD8+ T cells sorted from blood, obtained in a trial of the OX40 agonist ivuxolimab. In nucleotides, the CDR3 is TGTGCCAGCAGTTTAGCGTCTGGACTAGCGGGATCCTACAATGAGCAGTTCTTC. Residues: CASSLASGLAGSYNEQFF.